This T cell receptor beta chain came from a study of cytomegalovirus exposure and HLA in healthy donors listed by TCRdb under 2017. At the level of the whole study: In an earlier analysis of approximately 640 of the donors, around 300 Gb of sequence data and roughly 100 million unique TCR beta sequences from about 179 million T cells were reported. An early release that covered approximately 600 HLA-typed donors contained 250 to 350 gigabases of sequencing data and tens of millions of unique TCR sequences. The genetic ancestry cluster associated with self-reported Caucasian donors included around 76% of the approximately 410 genotyped donors. The study aimed to test whether signatures of past pathogen exposure could be identified by cataloging public T cell receptors. The study profiled the T cell repertoires of some 610 subjects by immunosequencing and related them to cytomegalovirus serostatus. A separate validation cohort of more than 100 different subjects was used in addition to the approximately 700-subject first cohort. The study combined high-throughput TCR immunosequencing, statistical association of individual TCRs with disease status, and machine learning to predict cytomegalovirus infection status. A later analysis re-examined previously published TCR beta repertoires from more than 650 donors and added high-resolution HLA genotyping to investigate patterns of TCR occurrence. In the later analysis, no new phenotypic data were used to find candidate immune exposures; instead, reliance was placed on TCR beta sequences and their occurrence across donors. In an earlier analysis of a few hundred of the donors, high-throughput TCR beta sequencing was used to judge whether each TCR beta V gene segment behaved as functional or pseudogenic. Donor age, sex, ethnicity and CMV serostatus were compiled together with the repertoire data. A later genetic analysis used genome-wide SNP genotypes for about 55% of the 666 donors, treating that subset as a discovery cohort. Every repertoire in the discovery cohort had been generated on one and the same sequencing platform. Class I and class II HLA loci were covered by the typing at four-digit resolution. Typing coverage differed by locus: A, B, C, DRB1 and DQB1 were typed in about 620-640 donors, DQA1 in approximately 520, DPA1 in some 570, and DPB1 in just under 490. Roughly 5 DR-DQ haplotypes were treated as single units for association and clustering because of strong linkage in the cohort. Among approximately 370 genotyped donors of the cohort, an average of approximately 240,000 unique TCR beta nucleotide sequences was sequenced per donor, of which roughly 18% were non-productive.

The CDR3 spans 17 residues, from the cysteine through the phenylalanine. This entry keeps only the CDR3 DNA: 51 bases, framed from base 1. The germline V gene gives CDR1 as SGHTA and CDR2 as FQGNSA. In total, just over 650 healthy bone marrow donors made up the cohort. Cohort members were all nominally healthy when sampled, although unrecorded immune exposures were likely present. The donor was CMV seropositive and was included in the group of 250 to 300 seropositive cohort members. Each donor provided a peripheral blood sample, and peripheral blood mononuclear cells were used for TCR beta sequencing. The Qiagen DNeasy Blood Extraction Kit was used to extract genomic DNA from the blood cell samples. The research as a whole found: Several of the top co-occurrence clusters appeared to be linked to parvovirus B19, influenza, CMV and Epstein-Barr virus, according to a later analysis. Because counts were too low, around 17 rarely observed V segments, including chromosome 9 orphons, were left out of the earlier analysis of 587 of the donors. HLA typing was unavailable for some donors at each locus, so association tests used only the typed subset. Because the 87-base-pair reads could not distinguish some IMGT-functional V segments, including TRBV6-2 and TRBV6-3, those segments were excluded. In a later analysis, most CMV-associated TCR beta chains were found to appear HLA-restricted, with HLA associations seemingly driven largely by CMV exposure. In vitro tests confirmed that a few of the cytomegalovirus-associated TCR beta chains recognize cytomegalovirus antigens. An association between a missense DCLRE1C variant and V-gene and J-gene trimming of TCR beta chains was found in a later genetic analysis and replicated in an independent cohort. The sequencing pipeline was judged likely to have produced a cluster of highly shared sequence variants as a technical artifact. The cohort was sequenced for TCR beta chains only, and without alpha or paired-chain data the features that could be detected were limited. Assigning TCR associations to individual alleles was difficult when HLA alleles, especially DR and DQ, strongly co-occurred. A further reported finding was that TCR beta sequences accurately predicted the HLA-A and HLA-B alleles for most subjects in the first cohort. In an earlier analysis of approximately 590 of the donors, most TCR beta V segments were observed in productive rearrangements about 87% or about 30% of the time, broadly matching IMGT annotations. It was suggested by the authors that the approach could potentially be generalized to other disease states and immunological phenotypes. A later analysis found that TCR association rates varied across HLA loci, with DRB1 alleles showing the most associated TCRs and HLA-C alleles the fewest. CMV serostatus was the only immune exposure information available for the cohort. Compared with equally common non-associated chains, HLA-associated TCR beta chains in a later analysis were more clonally expanded and had lower generation probabilities. Cytomegalovirus status was reported to be diagnosed by the classifier with high specificity and sensitivity in both the original and validation cohorts. Presence/absence analyses assumed roughly uniform sequencing depth across donors, an assumption that may not hold. Correlated functional status among segregating V segments might reflect linkage disequilibrium, but an unknown experimental factor could not be ruled out. Compared with the roughly 700-donor mean, donors in an Asian-associated ancestry cluster had fewer N-insertions in productive TCRs, according to a later genetic analysis. While some public TCRs were present in many individuals, most TCR sequences turned up only very rarely across donors. The study listed 150 to 200 TCR beta chains as associated with cytomegalovirus. At a false discovery rate of 0.05, a later analysis linked about 17,000 TCR beta sequences to specific HLA alleles.

About this clone: Its target antigen remains unknown. No much larger clonotype is one base removed from it; base qualities were not supplied.

The library relied on the immunoSEQ multiplex PCR assay. For the multiplex PCR, a mixture combining 60 forward primers for TCR Vbeta segments and 13 reverse primers for TCR Jbeta segments was used. The CDR3 region of rearranged TCR beta genes was amplified from genomic DNA with a multiplex PCR assay. The Illumina HiSeq System was used to sequence the amplified TCR beta libraries as 87-base-pair reads. The original pipeline was this. Across the roughly 600 repertoires, a later analysis counted tens of millions of unique TCR beta chains, some 11 million of which were shared by at least two donors. Raw reads were error-corrected and collapsed into unique sequences with a nearest-neighbor algorithm that merged closely related sequences to remove PCR and sequencing errors. To assign V, D and J gene segments, CDR3 sequences were aligned to IMGT reference sequences. Each retained sequence needed at least a six-nucleotide match to both a V gene segment and a J gene segment. Rearrangements were classified as productive when the CDR3 lacked stop codons and remained in frame with V and J, and all other rearrangements were classified as non-productive. Following IMGT convention, CDR3 was defined as the stretch from the second conserved V-encoded cysteine up to the conserved J-encoded phenylalanine. In an earlier analysis of approximately 500 of the donors, sequences lacking an unambiguous match to a single V gene segment were excluded. An earlier analysis of around 600 of the donors classified V segments as functional when productive rearrangements were above 56.7% and as segregating when the standard deviation between donors was above 5%. To diagnose cytomegalovirus status from the catalog of TCR beta chain sequences, a statistical classification framework was built. V and J gene assignment, in a later analysis, came from comparing TCR nucleotide sequences with IMGT/GENE-DB human TR gene sequences. Using the TCRdist pipeline, a later analysis assigned CDR3 sequences along with most-parsimonious VDJ recombination scenarios. In a later analysis, every TCR beta chain was defined by the combination of its CDR3 amino acid sequence and its V-gene family, and reads without a unique V-gene family were dropped. In a later analysis, 450 to 600 highly shared, low-generation-probability nucleotide sequences were removed to address suspected cross-contamination and a sequencing artifact. In a later analysis, a clonal expansion index was calculated for each public chain from normalized within-repertoire ranks of inferred template counts. Generation probabilities in a later analysis came from a VDJ recombination model fitted to out-of-frame rearrangements, and those results were checked against IGoR. In a later analysis, hypergeometric tests were used to score TCR-TCR, TCR-HLA and TCR-CMV co-occurrence, with a repertoire-size bias correction applied to TCR pairs. To estimate false discovery rates, a later analysis permuted the HLA or CMV assignments 20 times. In a later analysis, co-occurring TCRs were grouped using DBSCAN, with TCRdist sequence similarity added in when clustering inside HLA-allele-positive subsets. Repertoires with fewer than 30,000 or more than 120,000 public chains were left out of co-occurrence clustering, as were five repertoires with anomalous nucleotide sharing. TCRdb mirrors the immuneACCESS table, restricted to in-frame sequences. Some clones are absent from its copies; in checked studies, under half trace to an unresolved V gene, and the reason for the others is unknown. V, J and clone size derive from that table, while D and trimming were established from the DNA sequence. Recorded for this sample are about 120,000 clones; 78% of them occurred a single time. Together, the top ten hold 11% of the sample.

The clonotype was recovered from a man aged 25 to 45 in good health and CMV-seropositive. The sample was PBMCs. The chain couples TRBV7-2 to TRBJ2-5; 8 central nucleotides agree with TRBD2. The DNA end lines up better with TRBJ2-7; the J call may be wrong. The CDR3 reads as follows: CASSSAVAAGGSYEQYF. DNA sequence: TGTGCCAGCAGCTCTGCGGTTGCGGCGGGAGGATCCTACGAGCAGTACTTC.